These T cell receptor beta chains were read from a single sample in a study of blood T cell repertoires in COVID-19. The data were produced by immunoSEQ multiplex PCR, yet TCRdb's version contains in-frame clones alone and is incomplete. The table lists approximately 46,000 clones, about nine tenths of them singletons. The sample taken for sequencing was peripheral blood. The receptors come from a man in his fifties or sixties with active or convalescent COVID-19. Both conserved end residues are part of each CDR3. A D gene is named only where the DNA matches it firmly. Clone size is shown for a subset of rows, as once, few, many or a class of expanded clone.

15	NA	TRBV28	few	TRBJ1-2	CASSSHRRGRNGYTF	TGTGCCAGCAGTTCCCATAGGAGGGGCCGAAATGGCTACACCTTC
15	TRBD2	TRBV7-2	NA	TRBJ2-5	CASSPAGGPVETQYF	TGTGCCAGCAGCCCAGCGGGGGGGCCGGTTGAGACCCAGTACTTC
13	NA	TRBV5-1	NA	TRBJ1-1	CASSLQGNTEAFF	TGCGCCAGCAGCTTGCAGGGAAACACTGAAGCTTTCTTT
15	TRBD1	TRBV15	once	TRBJ2-7	CATSRAPTGTYEQYF	TGTGCCACCAGCAGAGCCCCGACAGGGACCTACGAGCAGTACTTC
16	TRBD2	TRBV4-2	once	TRBJ2-7	CASSQDYGGGLYEQYF	TGTGCCAGCAGCCAAGATTACGGCGGGGGGCTCTACGAGCAGTACTTC
16	NA	TRBV6-1	NA	TRBJ1-1	CASSEVAGRPGTEAFF	TGTGCCAGCAGTGAAGTTGCTGGCAGACCGGGGACTGAAGCTTTCTTT
14	NA	TRBV5-1	NA	TRBJ1-5	CASSLGGGDQPQHF	TGCGCCAGCAGTTTAGGAGGAGGGGATCAGCCCCAGCATTTT
15	NA	TRBV19	NA	TRBJ1-5	CASSALGGGNQPQHF	TGTGCCAGTAGTGCCCTAGGGGGTGGCAATCAGCCCCAGCATTTT
21	TRBD1	TRBV9	NA	TRBJ1-2	CASSVVGSGGTPGQILYGYTF	TGTGCCAGCAGCGTAGTGGGAAGTGGGGGTACGCCGGGACAGATCCTTTATGGCTACACCTTC
13	TRBD1	TRBV10-3	NA	TRBJ1-1	CAISGQGVSEAFF	TGTGCCATCAGTGGGCAGGGGGTATCTGAAGCTTTCTTT
17	TRBD2	TRBV4-1	NA	TRBJ2-2	CASSHPIRRGGTGELFF	TGCGCCAGCAGCCATCCCATCCGTCGGGGGGGCACCGGGGAGCTGTTTTTT
14	TRBD1	TRBV5-1	NA	TRBJ2-1	CASRTGTGPNEQFF	TGCGCCAGCAGAACCGGGACAGGACCCAATGAGCAGTTCTTC
17	TRBD1	TRBV28	NA	TRBJ1-1	CASSSPQHRGQKTEAFF	TGTGCCAGCAGTTCCCCCCAACACAGGGGGCAGAAGACTGAAGCTTTCTTT
19	TRBD1	TRBV3-1/TRBV3-2	NA	TRBJ1-2	CASSQVTWGQGESNYGYTF	TGTGCCAGCAGCCAAGTAACGTGGGGGCAGGGGGAGAGTAACTATGGCTACACCTTC
14	NA	TRBV5-1	NA	TRBJ1-1	CASSLLNSASEAFF	TGCGCCAGCAGCCTCCTAAACTCAGCTAGTGAAGCTTTCTTT
14	NA	TRBV11-2	NA	TRBJ2-7	CASSPLSLPYEQYF	TGTGCCAGCAGCCCACTTTCCCTACCCTACGAGCAGTACTTC
18	NA	TRBV3-1/TRBV3-2	few	TRBJ2-2	CASPPVRAPRTNTGELFF	TGTGCCAGCCCCCCCGTCAGGGCGCCTAGAACGAACACCGGGGAGCTGTTTTTT
16	TRBD1	TRBV29-1	NA	TRBJ1-6	CSVPNRGRSGDSPLHF	TGCAGCGTGCCCAACAGGGGGCGCTCAGGGGATTCACCCCTCCACTTT
12	NA	TRBV3-1/TRBV3-2	NA	TRBJ2-3	CASSLQGDTQYF	TGTGCCAGCAGCCTCCAGGGAGATACGCAGTATTTT
13	TRBD1	TRBV10-3	NA	TRBJ1-2	CAISEGQGYGYTF	TGTGCCATCAGTGAGGGACAGGGCTATGGCTACACCTTC
14	NA	TRBV6-5	few	TRBJ1-1	CASTLGQTNTEAFF	TGTGCCAGCACACTTGGACAGACTAACACTGAAGCTTTCTTT
13	TRBD2	TRBV7-8	few	TRBJ2-1	CASSFLRGASQFF	TGTGCCAGCAGCTTCCTGCGGGGGGCTTCGCAGTTCTTC
15	NA	TRBV28	few	TRBJ1-2	CASSLWFEGRGGYTF	TGTGCCAGCAGTTTATGGTTTGAGGGAAGAGGCGGCTACACCTTC
15	NA	TRBV5-1	NA	TRBJ2-2	CASRQGALNTGELFF	TGCGCCAGCAGACAGGGAGCTCTGAACACCGGGGAGCTGTTTTTT
13	TRBD2	TRBV2	NA	TRBJ2-7	CASSGGRWYEQYF	TGTGCCAGCAGTGGCGGGAGATGGTACGAGCAGTACTTC
15	NA	TRBV11-3	NA	TRBJ1-3	CASSQDSQTGNTIYF	TGTGCCAGCAGTCAAGACAGCCAAACTGGAAACACCATATATTTT
14	TRBD1	TRBV6-5	NA	TRBJ1-5	CASSRGTANQPQHF	TGTGCCAGCAGCCGCGGGACAGCAAATCAGCCCCAGCATTTT
14	NA	TRBV5-1	NA	TRBJ2-2	CASSLERNTGELFF	TGCGCCAGCAGCTTGGAGCGAAACACCGGGGAGCTGTTTTTT
15	NA	TRBV18	once	TRBJ2-5	CASSPRGGEQETQYF	TGTGCCAGCTCACCACGGGGCGGGGAACAGGAGACCCAGTACTTC
12	NA	TRBV5-1	once	TRBJ2-1	CASSFPQGEQFF	TGCGCCAGCAGCTTTCCCCAGGGAGAGCAGTTCTTC
17	NA	TRBV15	NA	TRBJ1-5	CATSPSFFGYSNQPQHF	TGTGCCACCAGCCCGTCTTTTTTCGGGTATAGCAATCAGCCCCAGCATTTT
15	NA	TRBV28	NA	TRBJ2-1	CASSPHGPNYNEQFF	TGTGCCAGCAGTCCCCATGGCCCCAACTACAATGAGCAGTTCTTC
15	NA	TRBV4-1	NA	TRBJ2-7	CASSQDPGYSYEQYF	TGCGCCAGCAGCCAAGATCCCGGGTACTCCTACGAGCAGTACTTC
15	NA	TRBV28	few	TRBJ1-4	CASSLDLGTNEKLFF	TGTGCCAGCAGTCTCGACCTGGGGACAAATGAAAAACTGTTTTTT
16	TRBD1	TRBV6-2/TRBV6-3	NA	TRBJ1-5	CASSRDRVYSNQPQHF	TGTGCCAGCAGCCGCGACAGGGTCTATAGCAATCAGCCCCAGCATTTT
13	NA	TRBV7-2	NA	TRBJ1-1	CASSLLGGTEAFF	TGTGCCAGCAGCTTACTGGGGGGAACTGAAGCTTTCTTT
15	NA	TRBV28	few	TRBJ1-1	CASITQGSGNTEAFF	TGTGCCAGCATTACACAGGGATCGGGAAACACTGAAGCTTTCTTT
15	TRBD1	TRBV2	NA	TRBJ2-7	CASSGGTGGNYEQYF	TGTGCCAGCAGCGGCGGGACAGGGGGCAACTACGAGCAGTACTTC
15	NA	TRBV28	NA	TRBJ2-5	CASIPTTRGGETQYF	TGTGCCAGCATCCCAACAACCAGGGGCGGGGAGACCCAGTACTTC
14	TRBD2	TRBV14	NA	TRBJ2-1	CASRLAGGPNEQFF	TGTGCCAGCAGACTAGCGGGGGGGCCGAATGAGCAGTTCTTC
13	NA	TRBV30	NA	TRBJ2-5	CAWRPGVQETQYF	TGTGCCTGGAGGCCCGGGGTCCAAGAGACCCAGTACTTC
13	NA	TRBV27	NA	TRBJ2-3	CASSRLATDTQYF	TGTGCCAGCAGTCGGCTAGCAACAGATACGCAGTATTTT